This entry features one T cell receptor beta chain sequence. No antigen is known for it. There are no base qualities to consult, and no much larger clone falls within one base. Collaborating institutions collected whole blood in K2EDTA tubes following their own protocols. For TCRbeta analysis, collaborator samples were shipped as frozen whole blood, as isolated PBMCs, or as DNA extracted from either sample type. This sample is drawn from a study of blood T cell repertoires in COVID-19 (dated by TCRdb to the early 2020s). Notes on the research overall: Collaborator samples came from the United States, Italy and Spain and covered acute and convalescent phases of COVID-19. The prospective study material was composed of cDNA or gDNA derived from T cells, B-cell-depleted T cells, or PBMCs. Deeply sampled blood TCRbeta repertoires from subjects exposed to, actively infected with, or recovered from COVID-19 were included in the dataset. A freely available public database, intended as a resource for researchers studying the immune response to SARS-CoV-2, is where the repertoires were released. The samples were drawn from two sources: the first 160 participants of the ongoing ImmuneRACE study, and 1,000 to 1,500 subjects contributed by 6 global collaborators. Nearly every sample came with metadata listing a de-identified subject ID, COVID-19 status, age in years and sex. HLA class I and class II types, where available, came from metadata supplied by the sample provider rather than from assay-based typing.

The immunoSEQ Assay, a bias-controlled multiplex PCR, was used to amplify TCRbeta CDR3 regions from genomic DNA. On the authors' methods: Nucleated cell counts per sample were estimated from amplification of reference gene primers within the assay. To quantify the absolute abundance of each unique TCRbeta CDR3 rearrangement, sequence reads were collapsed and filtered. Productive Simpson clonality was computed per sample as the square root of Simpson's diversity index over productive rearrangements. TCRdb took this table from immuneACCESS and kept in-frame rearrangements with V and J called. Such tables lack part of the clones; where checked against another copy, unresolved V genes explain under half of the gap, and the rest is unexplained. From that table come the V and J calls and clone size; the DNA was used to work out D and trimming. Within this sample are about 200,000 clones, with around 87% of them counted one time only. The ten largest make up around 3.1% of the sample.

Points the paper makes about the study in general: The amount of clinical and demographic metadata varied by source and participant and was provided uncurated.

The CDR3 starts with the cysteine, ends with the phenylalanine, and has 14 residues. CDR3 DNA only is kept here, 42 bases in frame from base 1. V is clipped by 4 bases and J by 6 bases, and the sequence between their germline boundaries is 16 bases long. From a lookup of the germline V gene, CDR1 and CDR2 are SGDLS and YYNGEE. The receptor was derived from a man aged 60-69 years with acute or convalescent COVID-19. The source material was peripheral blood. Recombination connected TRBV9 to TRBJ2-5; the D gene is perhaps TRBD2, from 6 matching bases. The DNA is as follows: TGTGCCAGCAGCCCCATTAGCGGACCCAAGACCCAGTACTTC. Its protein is CASSPISGPKTQYF.